What follows are 9 T cell receptor beta chains derived from one specimen sequenced in a study of blood T cells in healthy people across ages. Together with a sample-barcoded 5' primer, a J-beta primer mix was included in a second PCR lasting roughly 6 to 12 cycles. Via MiXCR, TCRdb re-called the 5' RACE reads, giving one row per CDR3 protein. The repertoire holds some 790,000 distinct CDR3 sequences, with around 26% as singletons. Sample: blood. These receptors all stem from an elderly woman in good health.

This clonotype was detected ten times or more. This chain connects TRBV27 to TRBJ2-7, with no clear D. CDR3 length: 14 amino acids. Germline CDR1 and CDR2: MNHEY and SMNVEV (reference sequence). V lost 8 bases and J 0 bases, leaving 14 bases between the germline ends. CDR3 DNA sequence: TGTGCCAGCCCCACCCCCGAGAGCTCCTACGAGCAGTACTTC. It is translated as CASPTPESSYEQYF.

This clonotype was counted ten times or more. The chain has TRBV10-3 and TRBJ2-5, with D possibly matching TRBD2 (6 bases). The germline CDR1 and CDR2 sequences are ENHRY and SYGVKD. With 2 bases removed from V and 8 bases from J, the gap between germline ends came to 15 bases. This CDR3 is 14 amino acids long. Here the CDR3 reads CAISEGPGAETQYF. CDR3 in DNA: TGTGCCATCAGTGAGGGACCGGGAGCTGAAACCCAGTACTTC.

This clonotype was picked up many times. The chain combines TRBV2 with TRBJ2-7; 7 positions match TRBD1. V trimming: 8 bases; J trimming: 3 bases; junction bases outside the gene matches: 1. Germline CDR1 and CDR2: SNHLY and FYNNEI. The CDR3 sequence is 11 residues long. The CDR3 is CASDRVYEQYF. The CDR3 nucleotides are TGTGCCAGCGACAGGGTCTACGAGCAGTACTTC.

The rearrangement joins TRBV20-1 to TRBJ1-1; weak D call: TRBD1 (5 bases). This CDR3 region has 12 residues. V was clipped by 1 base and J by 5 bases, with 8 bases between them. The V gene's germline CDR1 is DFQATT and CDR2 SNEGSKA (reference sequence). DNA for the CDR3: TGCAGTGCTAGAGTCGGGACGACTGAAGCTTTCTTT. Its protein product is CSARVGTTEAFF.

Ten or more counts support this clonotype. J is TRBJ1-5 and V is TRBV9; maybe TRBD1 (6 bases). The CDR3 has 14 amino acids. V lost 4 bases, J lost 4 bases, and 12 bases lay in between. CDR1 and CDR2 from the germline V gene are SGDLS and YYNGEE. The CDR3 DNA reads as TGTGCCAGCAGCAAAGGGGGGGGTAATCAGCCCCAGCATTTT. It encodes CASSKGGGNQPQHF.

This clonotype has just a few counts. Being one base from a much bigger clone, this may be a read error. V usage is TRBV5-1 and J usage is TRBJ1-2; 7 nucleotides match TRBD1. CDR1 SGHRS and CDR2 YFSETQ come from the germline V gene. V trimming: 4 bases; J trimming: 0 bases; junction bases outside the gene matches: 3. The CDR3 is 14 amino acids. The CDR3 loop reads CASSMGQTNYGYTF. As DNA, the CDR3 is TGCGCCAGCAGCATGGGACAGACTAACTATGGCTACACCTTC.

This clonotype was seen repeatedly, ten times or more. The chain combines TRBV11-3 with TRBJ2-5, with D possibly being TRBD2 (6 bases). V was trimmed by 0 bases and J by 2 bases, leaving 13 bases between them. CDR3 size: 16 residues. Looked up from germline, CDR1 is SGHNT and CDR2 is YENEEA. The CDR3 is CASSLDQAGPQETQYF. The CDR3 DNA follows: TGTGCCAGCAGCTTAGATCAGGCGGGGCCTCAAGAGACCCAGTACTTC.

This clonotype was counted only a few times. The chain joins TRBV2 to TRBJ2-6, with D perhaps matching TRBD2 (5 bases). Germline loops: CDR1 SNHLY, CDR2 FYNNEI. Trimming shortened V by 9 bases and J by 1 base, and 13 bases separated the two germline ends. This CDR3 region has 15 residues. The CDR3, as DNA: TGTGCCAGAGGACGGGAAGGGTCTGGGGCCAACGTCCTGACTTTC. This encodes CARGREGSGANVLTF.

This clonotype appeared a few times. The chain joins TRBV6-1 to TRBJ1-1, with a possible D match to TRBD1 (5 bases). Germline CDR1 MNHNS, CDR2 SASEGT. The CDR3 totals 15 residues. Trimming cost V 6 bases and J 1 base, with 15 bases left between them. The CDR3 DNA reads TGTGCCAGCAGCACCCCTTGGGGGGGGAACACTGAAGCTTTCTTT. Its protein is CASSTPWGGNTEAFF.